This T cell receptor (beta chain) is drawn from a study of OX40 agonist ivuxolimab in advanced cancers. With respect to the entire study: Ivuxolimab was an agonistic, fully human IgG2 monoclonal antibody directed against OX40 (CD134), a costimulatory receptor. Intravenous ivuxolimab was administered to patients every 2 weeks at six dose levels: 0.01, 0.1, 0.3, 1.5, 3 and 10 mg/kg. Among the roughly 50 dose-escalation patients, 19 had hepatocellular carcinoma, about 15 melanoma, 9 renal cell carcinoma and 9 head and neck cancer. In the dose-escalation cohort, 82.7% of patients were male, and the mean age was approximately 64 years, with a range of roughly 23 to 85. Patients were allowed to have had prior anti-PD-1, anti-PD-L1 or anti-CTLA-4 therapy, and approximately 37% of the dose-escalation patients had been treated with checkpoint inhibitors. Three dose-escalation patients achieved partial responses, one with hepatocellular carcinoma and two with cutaneous melanoma. The purpose of peripheral TCRbeta sequencing was to test whether ivuxolimab changed TCR sequence diversity and led to clonal T-cell expansion. The paper reports the monotherapy dose-escalation portion (N = 52 patients) of the phase I ivuxolimab trial. Paper-wide results and their limitations: Antigen specificity was not determined for the clonally expanded peripheral T cells. After ivuxolimab, CD8+ T cells had more expanded clones than CD4+ T cells on average. Clonal expansion of both CD4+ and CD8+ blood T cells was observed from baseline to week 6 at doses 0.1 to 3.0 mg/kg. Low levels of normalized T-cell clonal expansion were also shown by some nonresponding patients. Partial responders in the 0.1-3.0 mg/kg groups had among the lowest normalized peripheral clonal expansion, especially among CD8+ T cells.

Looking up the germline V gene (reference sequence) yields CDR1 LNHDA and CDR2 SQIVND. Including the terminal cysteine and phenylalanine, the CDR3 comprises 18 residues. The read is trimmed to its CDR3 DNA, 54 bases read in frame from base 1. V is pared back by 3 bases and J by 2 bases, with 20 bases lying between the germline termini. Patients with autoimmune disease history or receiving systemic immunosuppression were excluded from the trial. In every dose cohort, peripheral blood was drawn for TCR sequencing at baseline, cycle 4 day 1, and cycle 7 day 1. Samples were obtained from an open-label, multicenter, first-in-human phase I dose-escalation trial of ivuxolimab. The trial enrolled adults with locally advanced or metastatic head and neck squamous cell, hepatocellular, melanoma or renal cell carcinoma. Before TCR sequencing, CD4+ and CD8+ T cells were separately sorted from peripheral blood.

Turning to this clone: Its antigen is still unknown. Base-call qualities are not available, and no considerably larger clone is one nucleotide away.

Genomic DNA was isolated from the sorted cells so that the TCRbeta CDR3 region could be sequenced. The immunoSEQ Assay was used to sequence the TCRbeta CDR3 regions. TCRdb holds this immuneACCESS table with in-frame rearrangements only. Some clones are missing; in checked studies, unresolved V genes explain under half, and the rest has no known cause. The sample data list about 75,000 clones, and around 90% of these were observed just once. Clones ranked in the top ten supply roughly 0.37% of the sample. The source was CD4+ or CD8+ T cells sorted from blood, collected in a trial of the OX40 agonist ivuxolimab. Recombination connected TRBV19 to TRBJ2-1; TRBD1 is perhaps the D gene, given 6 matching bases. This sequence was found in an adult with an advanced solid tumor such as melanoma, head and neck, liver or kidney cancer. The CDR3 amino acid sequence is: CASSMRVGGTQAYNEQFF. The sequenced DNA: TGTGCCAGTAGTATGAGAGTTGGTGGGACACAAGCCTACAATGAGCAGTTCTTC.